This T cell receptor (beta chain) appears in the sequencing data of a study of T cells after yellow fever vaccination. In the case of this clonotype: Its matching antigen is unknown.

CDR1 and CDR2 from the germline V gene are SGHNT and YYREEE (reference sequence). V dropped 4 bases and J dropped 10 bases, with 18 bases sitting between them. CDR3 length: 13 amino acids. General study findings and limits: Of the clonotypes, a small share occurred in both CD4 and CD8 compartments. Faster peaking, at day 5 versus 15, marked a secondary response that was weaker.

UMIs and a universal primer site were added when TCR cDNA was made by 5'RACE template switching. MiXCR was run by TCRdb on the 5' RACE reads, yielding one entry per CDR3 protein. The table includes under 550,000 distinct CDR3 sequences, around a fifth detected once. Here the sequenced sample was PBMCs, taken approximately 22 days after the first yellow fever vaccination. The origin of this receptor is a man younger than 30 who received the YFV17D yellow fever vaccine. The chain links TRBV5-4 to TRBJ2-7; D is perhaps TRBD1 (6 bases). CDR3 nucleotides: TGTGCCAGCAGCGTTACTGGGACACCCTCACAGTACTTC. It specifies CASSVTGTPSQYF.